Listed below are T cell receptor beta chains from one sample, sequenced in a study of blood T cell repertoires in COVID-19. Profiled with immunoSEQ multiplex PCR; TCRdb holds only in-frame clones, not every one. The sample has over 200,000 clones, over 75% seen once. The sequenced sample was peripheral blood. These receptors were taken from a man older than 75 with acute or convalescent COVID-19. Each CDR3 is given with its conserved first and last residue. A D gene is named only where the DNA matches it firmly. Where a row states a size, it is once, few, many or the class of an expanded clone; other rows omit it.

clone size | D gene | J gene | V gene | CDR3 protein | CDR3 DNA
- | - | TRBJ2-3 | TRBV19 | CASSTRTVSTDTQYF | TGTGCCAGTAGTACAAGGACAGTTTCCACAGATACGCAGTATTTT
- | - | TRBJ1-5 | TRBV6-5 | CASSTNYQPQHF | TGTGCCAGCAGTACCAACTATCAGCCCCAGCATTTT
- | TRBD2 | TRBJ2-1 | TRBV5-1 | CASSTGLAGEQFF | TGCGCCAGCAGCACCGGACTAGCGGGGGAGCAGTTCTTC
- | - | TRBJ1-6 | TRBV3-1/TRBV3-2 | CASSPQAINSPLHF | TGTGCCAGCAGCCCCCAGGCAATCAATTCACCCCTCCACTTT
- | - | TRBJ1-5 | TRBV19 | CASADLTGIQHF | TGTGCCAGTGCCGACCTGACAGGAATCCAGCATTTT
- | TRBD1 | TRBJ2-5 | TRBV18 | CASSPGQQETQYF | TGTGCCAGCTCCCCGGGACAGCAAGAGACCCAGTACTTC
- | TRBD2 | TRBJ2-1 | TRBV6-1 | CASSETTGTTDEQFF | TGTGCCAGCAGTGAGACAACCGGGACTACCGATGAGCAGTTCTTC
- | - | TRBJ1-1 | TRBV6-5 | CASSQPGVTEAFF | TGTGCCAGCAGCCAACCAGGGGTAACTGAAGCTTTCTTT
- | TRBD1 | TRBJ2-1 | TRBV18 | CASSRQGYNEQFF | TGTGCCAGCTCACGACAGGGATACAATGAGCAGTTCTTC
once | - | TRBJ2-5 | TRBV6-5 | CASSYLDSTGTQYF | TGTGCCAGCAGTTACCTGGACAGCACAGGGACCCAGTACTTC
- | - | TRBJ1-6 | TRBV6-5 | CASSSPSGGSSPLHF | TGTGCCAGCAGCTCTCCTAGTGGGGGCAGTTCACCCCTCCACTTT
- | TRBD2 | TRBJ2-1 | TRBV5-4 | CASSPSGAVSYNEQFF | TGTGCCAGCAGCCCCAGCGGGGCCGTCTCCTACAATGAGCAGTTCTTC
- | - | TRBJ1-5 | TRBV28 | CASTPGPNQPQHF | TGTGCCAGCACCCCAGGGCCAAATCAGCCCCAGCATTTT
- | - | TRBJ2-7 | TRBV6-5 | CASSSPARGAYEQYF | TGTGCCAGCAGTTCCCCCGCTAGGGGCGCCTACGAGCAGTACTTC
- | TRBD2 | TRBJ2-1 | TRBV11-3 | CASSSELAGGTYNEQFF | TGTGCCAGCAGCTCCGAACTAGCGGGAGGCACCTACAATGAGCAGTTCTTC
- | TRBD1 | TRBJ2-5 | TRBV6-1 | CASSEGQGWTQYF | TGTGCCAGCAGTGAAGGACAGGGTTGGACCCAGTACTTC
- | - | TRBJ1-1 | TRBV10-1 | CASSEWGVPNTEAFF | TGCGCCAGCAGTGAGTGGGGAGTCCCGAACACTGAAGCTTTCTTT
- | TRBD2 | TRBJ2-1 | TRBV30 | CAWKLGTSVLNEQFF | TGTGCCTGGAAATTAGGGACTAGCGTACTCAATGAGCAGTTCTTC
- | TRBD2 | TRBJ2-1 | TRBV7-2 | CASSLQAGGGDNEQFF | TGTGCCAGCAGCTTACAGGCGGGAGGGGGGGACAATGAGCAGTTCTTC
- | - | TRBJ1-2 | TRBV27 | CASSLAGNYGYTF | TGTGCCAGCAGCCTGGCGGGGAATTATGGCTACACCTTC
few | TRBD2 | TRBJ2-5 | TRBV5-1 | CASSPRGGRLEETQYF | TGCGCCAGCAGCCCTCGGGGGGGGAGGTTAGAAGAGACCCAGTACTTC
- | TRBD1 | TRBJ2-2 | TRBV9 | CASSPNRGGELFF | TGTGCCAGCAGCCCGAACAGGGGCGGGGAGCTGTTTTTT
- | TRBD2 | TRBJ2-1 | TRBV15 | CATSWDSGMYNEQFF | TGTGCCACCAGTTGGGATAGCGGGATGTACAATGAGCAGTTCTTC
- | - | TRBJ1-2 | TRBV7-2 | CASSSAQNYGYTF | TGTGCCAGCAGCTCCGCACAAAACTATGGCTACACCTTC
- | TRBD2 | TRBJ2-1 | TRBV9 | CASSVGGSGTGYNEQFF | TGTGCCAGCAGCGTAGGGGGTAGCGGGACCGGATACAATGAGCAGTTCTTC
- | - | TRBJ2-6 | TRBV5-4 | CASSLGRGSGANVLTF | TGTGCCAGCAGCCTCGGGAGAGGGTCTGGGGCCAACGTCCTGACTTTC
once | TRBD1 | TRBJ2-2 | TRBV19 | CASSISGTGSRELFF | TGTGCCAGTAGTATCTCCGGGACAGGGAGCCGGGAGCTGTTTTTT
- | TRBD2 | TRBJ2-7 | TRBV10-2 | CASSERSSGRASYEQYF | TGCGCCAGCAGTGAGCGGTCTAGCGGGAGGGCTTCCTACGAGCAGTACTTC
- | TRBD2 | TRBJ2-3 | TRBV7-2 | CASSLTSGRAATDTQYF | TGTGCCAGCAGCTTGACTAGCGGGAGGGCCGCCACAGATACGCAGTATTTT
- | - | TRBJ1-6 | TRBV18 | CASSPAGGGSSPLHF | TGTGCCAGCTCACCAGCAGGCGGTGGGAGTTCACCCCTCCACTTT
- | - | TRBJ1-5 | TRBV18 | CASSPSARGNQPQHF | TGTGCCAGCTCACCTTCGGCCAGGGGCAATCAGCCCCAGCATTTT
- | - | TRBJ2-3 | TRBV14 | CASSQVGGLTDTQYF | TGTGCCAGCAGCCAAGTGGGGGGGCTCACAGATACGCAGTATTTT
- | - | TRBJ1-6 | TRBV14 | CASSQARAKNSPLHF | TGTGCCAGCAGCCAAGCGAGGGCAAAGAATTCACCCCTCCACTTT